This TCR beta chain originates from a study of blood T cell repertoires in COVID-19. Background on the study: In each case, the material was cDNA or gDNA derived from T cells, B-cell-depleted T cells, or PBMCs.

The germline V gene has CDR1 KGHSH and CDR2 LQKENI. The CDR3 runs 14 residues. Trimming cost V 8 bases and J 5 bases, with 18 bases left between them. Libraries were prepared by immunoSEQ multiplex PCR; TCRdb keeps only in-frame clonotypes and omits some of them. The data show 37,000 or so clones, with under 90% seen just once and 5.5% to 7.5% held by the top ten. The chain recombines TRBV18 with TRBJ1-1; D may be TRBD1 (6 bases). The sequence came from a human donor in a cohort sampled during active COVID-19. Sequencing input: peripheral blood. The CDR3 DNA reads TGTGCCAGCACTTTGGACAGTGGTTGGACTGAAGCTTTCTTT. Translation: CASTLDSGWTEAFF.